Reported below is one TCR beta chain. The data derive from a study of blood T cell repertoires in COVID-19. For the study at large: There were acute and convalescent COVID-19 samples, and they came from the United States, Italy and Spain.

Data came from immunoSEQ multiplex PCR; TCRdb stores just in-frame clones and leaves some out. The table records about 79,000 clones, around 89% of them present only once. This CDR3 region has 15 residues. V gave up 6 bases and J gave up 3 bases; unmatched junction bases: 7. Per germline, CDR1 SEHNR and CDR2 FQNEAQ (reference sequence). The receptor comes from a man between 65 and 85 years old with active or convalescent COVID-19. The sequencing sample was made of peripheral blood. V and J are TRBV7-9 and TRBJ2-7, with 11 positions matching TRBD2. The CDR3 loop reads CASSSPGTSGYEQYF. The CDR3 DNA reads TGTGCCAGCAGTTCCCCCGGGACTAGCGGCTACGAGCAGTACTTC.